These 23 T cell receptor beta chains were sequenced from one sample in a study of T cells after yellow fever vaccination. MiXCR was run by TCRdb on the 5' RACE reads, yielding one entry per CDR3 protein. The sample includes around 200,000 distinct CDR3 sequences, 11% of them seen just once. Material: CD8+ T cells sorted from PBMCs, obtained 15 days after the yellow fever booster vaccination. The receptor source for this set is a man between 18 and 35 years old who received the YFV17D yellow fever vaccine.

This clonotype was counted a few times. The chain employs TRBV7-8 and TRBJ2-7; tentatively, D is TRBD1 or TRBD2 (5 bases each). The ends were cut back, 3 bases at V and 4 bases at J, with 22 bases in the middle. CDR3 length: 17 amino acids. Germline loops: CDR1 SGHVS, CDR2 FQNEAQ. The CDR3 sequence is CASSFPRREKGEYEQYF. DNA of the CDR3: TGTGCCAGCAGCTTCCCTCGACGGGAAAAAGGGGAATACGAGCAGTACTTC.

The chain recombines TRBV27 with TRBJ2-2; a weak D match, TRBD2 (7 bases). The germline V and J ends were trimmed by 7 bases and 1 base, with 19 bases remaining between them. The CDR3 spans 17 residues. Per the germline V gene, CDR1 is MNHEY and CDR2 is SMNVEV (reference sequence). CDR3 DNA sequence: TGTGCCAGCACCGAATTAAGGGGGGGGAAGAACACCGGGGAGCTGTTTTTT. This gives the protein CASTELRGGKNTGELFF.

The rearrangement joins TRBV19 to TRBJ1-5, with TRBD1 matching over 9 bases. The V gene's germline CDR1 is LNHDA and CDR2 SQIVND (reference sequence). The CDR3 contains 15 residues. The junction had 4 bases not matched to a gene; V was cut back by 6 bases and J by 1 base. DNA of the CDR3: TGTGCCAGTAGGCCCGGGACAGGGAGCAATCAGCCCCAGCATTTT. Protein product: CASRPGTGSNQPQHF.

This clonotype has just a few counts. The gene calls are TRBV29-1 and TRBJ2-7; D not resolved. The CDR3 spans 13 residues. V was cut by 4 bases and J by 0 bases, with 10 bases left in between. From germline, CDR1 is SQVTM and CDR2 ANQGSEA. CDR3 protein: CSVVQSASYEQYF. CDR3 in DNA: TGCAGCGTTGTACAGTCTGCCTCCTACGAGCAGTACTTC.

This chain joins TRBV4-1 and TRBJ2-5; D is undetermined. This CDR3 comprises 13 residues. The germline V gene has CDR1 MGHRA and CDR2 YSYEKL. The V gene lost 5 bases and the J gene lost 3 bases, with 10 bases spanning the gap. The CDR3 region has the DNA TGCGCCAGCAGCTCAGGACGGGAAGAGACCCAGTACTTC. Translated: CASSSGREETQYF.

V usage is TRBV6-5 and J usage is TRBJ2-2; D may be TRBD2 (6 bases). V was pared by 5 bases and J by 7 bases, with 14 bases between. Looked up from germline, CDR1 is MNHEY and CDR2 is SVGAGI. The CDR3 length is 14 residues. CDR3 region: CASSTTGGSGELFF. CDR3 DNA sequence: TGTGCCAGCAGTACAACCGGGGGAAGCGGGGAGCTGTTTTTT.

Comment on this clonotype: Given a much more abundant clone one base away, this may be a read error. This CDR3 is CASSESNQPQHF. Written as DNA, the CDR3 is TGTGCCAGCAGTGAATCCAATCAGCCCCAGCATTTT. The rearrangement uses TRBV25-1 and TRBJ1-5; no reliable D call. Germline V gene lookup returns CDR1 MGHDK and CDR2 SYGVNS. V was pared by 1 base and J by 3 bases, with 1 base between. The CDR3 contains 12 residues.

This clonotype was detected a few times. The chain couples TRBV28 to TRBJ2-7; no firm D call. This CDR3 has 14 amino acids. CDR1 is MDHEN, CDR2 SYDVKM, per germline. The V gene lost 9 bases and the J gene lost 2 bases, with 17 bases spanning the gap. In DNA, the CDR3 is TGTGCCAGTGCTCCGGCCGCTACCCCCTACGAGCAGTACGTC. Protein sequence: CASAPAATPYEQYV.

The chain couples TRBV20-1 to TRBJ2-7, with 15 positions matching TRBD2. The CDR3 covers 14 residues. J gave up 8 bases and V 0 bases, and 2 bases lay outside the gene matches. Germline CDR1 reads DFQATT; CDR2 reads SNEGSKA (reference sequence). The CDR3 loop is CSAREGLAGGKQYV. In DNA form, the CDR3 reads TGCAGTGCTAGAGAAGGACTAGCGGGGGGGAAGCAGTACGTC.

This rearrangement joins TRBV12-3 or TRBV12-4 to TRBJ2-1; TRBD2 aligns across 9 bases. The CDR3 length is 16 residues. The V segment lost 2 bases and the J segment 8 bases; nucleotides outside the gene matches: 10. CDR3 sequence reads: CASSLFSSGVGDEQFF. CDR3 DNA sequence: TGTGCCAGCAGTTTATTTTCTAGCGGGGTGGGAGATGAGCAGTTCTTC.

This clonotype occurred many times. V and J are TRBV20-1 and TRBJ1-5; 7 nucleotides match TRBD1. The CDR3 spans 14 residues. Trimming cost V 6 bases and J 6 bases; bases outside gene matches: 11. Germline V gives CDR1 DFQATT, CDR2 SNEGSKA (reference sequence). CDR3 sequence (DNA): TGCAGTGCCACCTCAGGGGGAGAGAGTCAGCCCCAGCATTTT. As protein: CSATSGGESQPQHF.

In its sample, this clonotype was seen a few times. The chain couples TRBV6-5 to TRBJ2-3; D possibly matches TRBD1 or TRBD2 (5 bases each). The CDR3 covers 13 residues. CDR1 and CDR2 (germline): MNHEY, SVGAGI. The V and J ends lost 2 bases and 8 bases respectively, with 11 bases between them. CDR3 amino acids: CASSYGDLGTQYF. CDR3 in DNA: TGTGCCAGCAGTTACGGGGACCTCGGTACGCAGTATTTT.

This clonotype came up a few times. This chain connects TRBV27 to TRBJ2-7; no clear D gene. The CDR3 sequence is 13 residues long. Germline V gives CDR1 MNHEY, CDR2 SMNVEV (reference sequence). The V and J ends lost 2 bases and 3 bases respectively, with 8 bases between them. DNA for the CDR3: TGTGCCAGCAGTTTAACTGCCCACTACGAGCAGTACTTC. It translates to CASSLTAHYEQYF.

As to this clonotype: Because the CDR3's place on the DNA is in doubt, the DNA is left out and the CDR3 is given as listed by TCRdb. The rearrangement links TRBV6-5 to TRBJ2-2. The CDR3 has 12 residues if both end residues are counted. The V gene's germline CDR1 is MNHEY and CDR2 SVGAGI. The CDR3 loop reads CASSTSASELFF.

This clonotype was seen more than once but under ten times. The chain recombines TRBV4-2 with TRBJ2-2; weak D call: TRBD2 (6 bases). The CDR3 has 15 amino acids. Trimming stripped 7 bases from V and 0 bases from J, with 12 bases between. Germline V gives CDR1 LGHNA, CDR2 YNFKEQ. The CDR3 spells CASNTEGANTGELFF. The CDR3 bases are TGTGCCAGCAACACGGAGGGCGCGAACACCGGGGAGCTGTTTTTT.

The chain joins TRBV28 to TRBJ2-1; D not resolved. The CDR3 totals 12 residues. The germline V gene encodes CDR1 MDHEN and CDR2 SYDVKM. V lost 6 bases and J lost 10, with 13 bases in between. In DNA, the CDR3 is TGTGCCAGCAGGGTTTGGGATGTCGAGCAGTTCTTC. Translating gives CASRVWDVEQFF.

The table lists this clonotype with many counts. The chain has TRBV29-1 and TRBJ2-1, with D perhaps TRBD2 (6 bases). This CDR3 contains 12 residues. The V and J ends lost 7 bases and 6 bases respectively, with 13 bases between them. The V gene's germline CDR1 is SQVTM and CDR2 ANQGSEA. The CDR3 nucleotides are TGCAGCGCCCGAGCGGGCACCAATGAGCAGTTCTTC. Protein: CSARAGTNEQFF.

This clonotype appeared many times. The J gene is TRBJ2-5, the V gene TRBV13; possible D gene TRBD1, 6 bases. V shed 4 bases and J shed 3 bases, with 21 bases lying between them. In germline, CDR1 is PRHDT, CDR2 FYEKMQ (reference sequence). The CDR3 length is 17 residues. The DNA for the CDR3 is TGTGCCAGCAGCTACGGAGCGTGGGGGAAGGGGGAAGAGACCCAGTACTTC. It translates to CASSYGAWGKGEETQYF.

The chain's CDR3 is CASSKQAPHYEQYV. Written as DNA, the CDR3 is TGTGCCAGCAGCAAGCAGGCGCCCCACTACGAGCAGTACGTC. J is TRBJ2-7 and V is TRBV28; D is ambiguous. The germline V gene encodes CDR1 MDHEN and CDR2 SYDVKM. The CDR3 runs 14 residues. With 6 bases removed from V and 3 bases from J, the gap between germline ends came to 15 bases.

The chain employs TRBV27 and TRBJ2-1; 7 nucleotides align to TRBD2. Trimming removed 3 bases from V and 7 bases from J; junction bases left unmatched: 9. The CDR3 is 15 amino acids. Looked up from germline, CDR1 is MNHEY and CDR2 is SMNVEV (reference sequence). The CDR3 region has the DNA TGTGCCAGCAGTTTGAGAGGCGGGGGTATAAATGAGCAGTTCTTC. Translation gives CASSLRGGGINEQFF.

This clonotype was detected many times. The rearrangement joins TRBV4-1 to TRBJ1-2; D is unclear. V lost 5 bases, J lost 8 bases, and 21 bases lay in between. The CDR3 extends over 15 amino acids. The germline V gene encodes CDR1 MGHRA and CDR2 YSYEKL. In DNA, the CDR3 is TGCGCCAGCAGCTACCGAGATGAAAGCATTGGCGGCTACACCTTC. Protein sequence: CASSYRDESIGGYTF.

This clonotype has more than one count but fewer than ten. The chain carries TRBV6-5 and TRBJ2-5; perhaps D is TRBD1 or TRBD2 (6 bases each). This CDR3 is built from 15 residues. Germline assignment: CDR1 MNHEY and CDR2 SVGAGI. With 5 bases removed from V and 5 bases from J, the gap between germline ends came to 18 bases. CDR3 amino acids: CASSPEEGVGETQYF. Here the CDR3 DNA reads TGTGCCAGCAGTCCCGAGGAGGGGGTTGGGGAGACCCAGTACTTC.

This clonotype has a handful of counts. This chain uses TRBV5-4 with TRBJ2-6; TRBD1 matches 8 bases. This CDR3 has 18 amino acids. The V gene's germline CDR1 is SGHNT and CDR2 YYREEE (reference sequence). The trim removed 0 bases at V and 4 bases at J, leaving 9 bases unmatched. The CDR3 region has the DNA TGTGCCAGCAGCTTGGCCTTCTCAGGGGGCGGAGGGGCCAACGTCCTGACTTTC. It encodes CASSLAFSGGGGANVLTF.